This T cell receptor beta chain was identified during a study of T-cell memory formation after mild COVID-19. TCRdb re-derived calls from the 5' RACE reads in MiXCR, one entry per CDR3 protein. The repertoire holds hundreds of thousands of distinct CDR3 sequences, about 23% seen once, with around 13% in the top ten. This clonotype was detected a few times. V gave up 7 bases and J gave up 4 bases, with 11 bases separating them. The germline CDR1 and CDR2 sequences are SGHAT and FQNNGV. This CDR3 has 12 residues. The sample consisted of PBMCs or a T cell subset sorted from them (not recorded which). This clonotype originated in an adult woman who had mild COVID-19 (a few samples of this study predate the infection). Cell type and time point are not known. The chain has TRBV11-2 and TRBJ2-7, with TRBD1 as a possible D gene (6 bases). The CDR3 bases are TGTGCCAGCACCATCAGGGGATACGAGCAGTACTTC. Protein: CASTIRGYEQYF.